A single sample gave rise to the 10 T cell receptor beta chains below, sequenced in a study of T cells in localized non-small cell lung cancer. Using immunoSEQ multiplex PCR, the repertoire was profiled, and TCRdb retains in-frame clones only, with some absent. The sample gives around 30,000 clones, approximately 90% of which show up once; under 7% is in the top ten. The sequences come from peripheral blood, collected before any cancer treatment. The origin of the receptors is a male donor older than 55 with stage I lung adenocarcinoma.

This chain uses TRBV11-3 with TRBJ2-1, with TRBD2 as a possible D gene (6 bases). The V gene lost 5 bases and the J gene lost 6 bases, with 17 bases spanning the gap. Germline values: CDR1 SGHNT, CDR2 YENEEA. The CDR3 length is 15 residues. The CDR3 DNA reads as TGTGCCAGCAGCCTCTCCGGACTATCCCTCAATGAGCAGTTCTTC. Protein product: CASSLSGLSLNEQFF.

J is TRBJ2-2 and V is TRBV5-1; D gene unclear. Germline loops: CDR1 SGHRS, CDR2 YFSETQ. The CDR3 runs 16 residues. The germline V and J ends were trimmed by 4 bases and 2 bases, with 15 bases remaining between them. The CDR3 protein is CASSRSTPPNTGELFF. Here the CDR3 DNA reads TGCGCCAGCAGCCGGTCAACACCTCCCAACACCGGGGAGCTGTTTTTT.

This clone was picked up one time. The J gene is TRBJ2-3, the V gene TRBV29-1, with a tentative D call TRBD2 (6 bases). CDR3 size: 15 residues. V was clipped by 6 bases and J by 2 bases, with 18 bases between them. CDR1 and CDR2 (germline): SQVTM, ANQGSEA. CDR3 coding DNA: TGCAGCGTCGTACTACCGAGCGGGTTCACAGATACGCAGTATTTT. Protein sequence: CSVVLPSGFTDTQYF.

This chain links TRBV13 with TRBJ1-6; tentatively, D is TRBD1 (5 bases). The CDR3 is 15 amino acids. CDR1 is PRHDT, CDR2 FYEKMQ, per germline (reference sequence). The germline V and J ends were trimmed by 5 bases and 9 bases, with 17 bases remaining between them. The CDR3 DNA sequence: TGTGCCAGCAGCCGAGGAAGGGGAACGAGTTCACCCCTCCACTTT. Amino acid sequence: CASSRGRGTSSPLHF.

The chain couples TRBV6-5 to TRBJ1-2, with TRBD1 identical over 9 bases. The germline V gene has CDR1 MNHEY and CDR2 SVGAGI. V shed 6 bases, J shed 8 bases, and the junction held 13 bases outside the gene matches. The length of the CDR3 is 15 residues. CDR3: CASSRDRVFRSGYTF. CDR3 in DNA: TGTGCCAGCAGCAGGGACAGGGTTTTTCGGAGCGGCTACACCTTC.

The chain carries TRBV9 and TRBJ2-2, with D possibly matching TRBD1 (5 bases). This CDR3 spans 16 amino acids. V lost 0 bases, J lost 0 bases, and 9 bases lay in between. CDR1 is SGDLS and CDR2 is YYNGEE in the germline V gene. The CDR3 nucleotides are TGTGCCAGCAGCGTAGGGACATTCGCGAACACCGGGGAGCTGTTTTTT. Its protein product is CASSVGTFANTGELFF.

The V call is TRBV27, the J call TRBJ2-5; the D gene is possibly TRBD2 (6 bases). The CDR3 loop spans 15 amino acids. The V end was cut by 2 bases, the J end by 1 base, with 11 bases between. In germline, CDR1 is MNHEY, CDR2 SMNVEV (reference sequence). Here the CDR3 DNA reads TGTGCCAGCAGTTTAGCGCGGGGTCTCCAAGAGACCCAGTACTTC. Translation: CASSLARGLQETQYF.

The sample holds one count of this clone. The chain employs TRBV5-6 and TRBJ1-3; a weak D match, TRBD1 (6 bases). V dropped 5 bases and J dropped 0 bases, with 15 bases sitting between them. CDR1 is SGHDT, CDR2 YYEEEE, per germline. The CDR3 loop spans 16 amino acids. CDR3 nucleotides: TGTGCCAGCAGAAATAGAGGACAGTCCTCTGGAAACACCATATATTTT. Protein: CASRNRGQSSGNTIYF.

The CDR3 region has the DNA TGTGCCAGCAGCTTAGTAGGGGTTGGAAACACCATATATTTT. This encodes CASSLVGVGNTIYF. The genes are TRBV11-2 and TRBJ1-3; TRBD1 is a possible D gene (5 bases). This CDR3 comprises 14 residues. V lost 1 base, J lost 3 bases, and 7 bases lay in between. Germline CDR1 SGHAT, CDR2 FQNNGV.

This chain joins TRBV1 and TRBJ2-7. TRBV1 is designated a pseudogene. There are 12 residues in the CDR3. Here the CDR3 reads CSGTRLRNEQYF. The CDR3 nucleotides read TGCTCCGGAACTCGCTTAAGAAACGAGCAGTACTTC.